This T cell receptor beta chain came from a study of blood T cell repertoires in COVID-19. Study in general: The cDNA or gDNA used as material had been derived from T cells, B-cell-depleted T cells, or PBMCs.

Measured with immunoSEQ multiplex PCR; TCRdb has only the in-frame clones, and not every one. Among about 200,000 clones listed, roughly 87% were seen once. The TCR sequence derives from a man aged 55 to 70 with active or convalescent COVID-19. The material sequenced was peripheral blood.

The CDR3 DNA reads TGTGCCAGTAGTCTCAGAGGGGGTCCAGATACGCAGTATTTT. Its translation: CASSLRGGPDTQYF. The V gene is TRBV19, the J gene TRBJ2-3, with D perhaps TRBD1 (6 bases). Between the trimmed V and J ends, which lost 5 bases and 4 bases, there was a span of 13 bases. CDR3 length equals 14 residues. CDR1 is LNHDA and CDR2 is SQIVND in the germline V gene (reference sequence).